This section outlines one T cell receptor beta chain sequence together with its context. This receptor's antigen is unknown. No quality values exist for individual bases; no much larger clone is one base distant. The entry originates in a study of T cell repertoires in cytomegalovirus infection (dated by TCRdb to about 2019). Regarding the research as a whole: Donor HLA type was relevant to the analysis, because carriage of CMV infection together with the matching HLA type was indicated by public TCR beta signatures. Broader findings and caveats from the paper: The ex vivo response was dominated by HLA-C-restricted CMV-specific TCR beta clonotypes, and the single most frequent clonotype in two of eight donors was supplied by these HLA-C-restricted clonotypes. Cumulative frequency of public TCR beta family members discriminated carriers of CMV infection plus the relevant HLA type in this cohort and an independent roughly 330-donor cohort.

These reads were obtained on an Illumina HiSeq 1500. TCRdb cleaned the public reads at Q25 with fastp, built clones with MiXCR and kept in-frame beta chains. Each CDR3 protein appears once, grouped with its most common genes and DNA. The sample includes about 140,000 distinct CDR3 sequences, with roughly 6% observed a single time. The ten biggest clones cover approximately 18% of the sample. Input material: PBMCs. This receptor was taken from a human donor in good health (CMV status not recorded). Some clones in this sample may be carry-over from other donors' samples.

The CDR3 protein sequence reads: CASSYSMTGGSYEQYF. The bases are TGTGCCAGCAGTTACTCGATGACAGGGGGCTCCTACGAGCAGTACTTC. The sequence is built from TRBV6-6 and TRBJ2-7; 9 central bases correspond to TRBD1. Ends trimmed: V by 0 bases, J by 0 bases; bases unmatched to a gene: 3. From the cysteine through the phenylalanine, the CDR3 covers 16 amino acids. The kept DNA is CDR3 alone, 48 bases in frame from the first base. The CDR1 and CDR2 encoded by the germline V gene (reference sequence) are MNHNY and SVGAGI.